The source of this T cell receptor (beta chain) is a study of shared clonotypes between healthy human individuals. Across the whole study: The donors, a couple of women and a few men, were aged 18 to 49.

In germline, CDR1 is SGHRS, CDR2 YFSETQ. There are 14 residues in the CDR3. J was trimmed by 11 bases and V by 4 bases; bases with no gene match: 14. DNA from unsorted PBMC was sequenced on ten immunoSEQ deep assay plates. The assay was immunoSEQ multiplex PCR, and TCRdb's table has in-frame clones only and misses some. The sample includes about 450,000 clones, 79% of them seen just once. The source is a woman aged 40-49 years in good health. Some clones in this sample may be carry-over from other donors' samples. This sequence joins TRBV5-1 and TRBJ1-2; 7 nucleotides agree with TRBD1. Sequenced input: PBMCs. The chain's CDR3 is CASSPNRNSQGYTF. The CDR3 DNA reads TGCGCCAGCAGCCCAAACAGAAACTCACAGGGGTACACCTTC. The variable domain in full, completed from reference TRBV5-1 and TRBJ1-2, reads KAGVTQTPRYLIKTRGQQVTLSCSPISGHRSVSWYQQTPGQGLQFLFEYFSETQRNKGNFPGRFSGRQFSNSRSEMNVSTLELGDSALYLCASSPNRNSQGYTFGSGTRLTVV.